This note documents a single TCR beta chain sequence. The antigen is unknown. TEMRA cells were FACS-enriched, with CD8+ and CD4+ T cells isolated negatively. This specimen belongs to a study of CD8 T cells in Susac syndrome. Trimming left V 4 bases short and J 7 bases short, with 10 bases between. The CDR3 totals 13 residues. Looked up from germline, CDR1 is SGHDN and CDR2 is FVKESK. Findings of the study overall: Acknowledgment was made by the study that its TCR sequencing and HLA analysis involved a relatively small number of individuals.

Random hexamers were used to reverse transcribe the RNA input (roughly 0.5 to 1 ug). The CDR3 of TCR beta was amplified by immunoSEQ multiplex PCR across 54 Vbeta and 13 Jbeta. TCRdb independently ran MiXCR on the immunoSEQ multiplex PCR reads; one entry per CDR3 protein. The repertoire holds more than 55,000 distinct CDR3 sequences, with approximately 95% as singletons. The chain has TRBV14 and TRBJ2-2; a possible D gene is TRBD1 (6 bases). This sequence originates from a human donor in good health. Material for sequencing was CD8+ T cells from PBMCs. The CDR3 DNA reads TGTGCCAGCAGCCCGGGACAACACGGGGAGCTGTTTTTT. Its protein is CASSPGQHGELFF. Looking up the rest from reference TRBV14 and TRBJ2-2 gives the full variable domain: EAGVTQFPSHSVIEKGQTVTLRCDPISGHDNLYWYRRVMGKEIKFLLHFVKESKQDESGMPNNRFLAERTGGTYSTLKVQPAELEDSGVYFCASSPGQHGELFFGEGSRLTVL.